This TCR beta chain was recovered during a study of shared clonotypes between healthy human individuals. Study outcomes and limitations: Generally, naive subsets came out with larger estimated richness than memory subsets.

CDR1 is SGHVS and CDR2 is FQNEAQ in the germline V gene. The CDR3 totals 14 residues. V gave up 6 bases and J gave up 5 bases, with 14 bases separating them. This clone was observed many times. Its specificity is not known. Clones were sequenced by immunoSEQ multiplex PCR, and TCRdb holds only the in-frame ones, with some missing. This table has 650,000 to 700,000 clones, about 90% appearing once. The sample was memory CD8+ T cells from PBMCs. The subset denotes: CD45RO+ cells pooled with CCR7-negative TemRA cells. The clonotype originates from a young man in good health. Some clones in this sample may be carry-over from other donors' samples. The V gene is TRBV7-8, the J gene TRBJ1-5; possibly TRBD1 for D (6 bases). The chain's CDR3 is CASRAQGPYQPQHF. CDR3 bases: TGTGCCAGCAGAGCGCAGGGGCCCTATCAGCCCCAGCATTTT. Using reference TRBV7-8 and TRBJ1-5 for the parts outside the CDR3, the full variable domain is GAGVSQSPRYKVAKRGQDVALRCDPISGHVSLFWYQQALGQGPEFLTYFQNEAQLDKSGLPSDRFFAERPEGSVSTLKIQRTQQEDSAVYLCASRAQGPYQPQHFGDGTRLSIL.